This T cell receptor (beta chain) was recovered during a study of OX40 agonist ivuxolimab in advanced cancers. Overall study context: Allowance was made for prior anti-PD-1, anti-PD-L1 or anti-CTLA-4 therapy, and about 40% had some.

The data were produced by immunoSEQ multiplex PCR, yet TCRdb's version contains in-frame clones alone and is incomplete. Among 45,000 to 75,000 clones, 82% were seen once, and the ten largest hold roughly 1.5%. Of note for this clone: The target antigen is unknown.

Germline assignment: CDR1 SGHDT and CDR2 YYEEEE. This CDR3 is 19 amino acids long. V lost 2 bases and J lost 2, with 20 bases in between. General study points: Relative to CD4+ cells, CD8+ T cells on average had more expanded clones.

The gene calls are TRBV5-6 and TRBJ2-6; no firm D call. The sample in question was CD4+ or CD8+ T cells sorted from blood, obtained in a trial of the OX40 agonist ivuxolimab. This receptor was identified in an adult with an advanced solid tumor such as melanoma, head and neck, liver or kidney cancer. CDR3 protein: CASSFVSIRKATGANVLTF. The CDR3, as DNA: TGTGCCAGCAGCTTTGTATCGATAAGGAAGGCCACTGGGGCCAACGTCCTGACTTTC.